This T cell receptor beta chain was sequenced during a study of blood T cell repertoires in COVID-19. In the study overall: Samples came from the United States, Italy and Spain, spanning acute and convalescent COVID-19. T cells, B-cell-depleted T cells, or PBMCs supplied cDNA or gDNA.

Per the authors' pipeline: Estimation of nucleated cell counts relied on the amplification of reference gene primers. Sequencing was performed with immunoSEQ multiplex PCR; in TCRdb, only in-frame clones are kept and a portion is missing. V, J and clone size are those of that table, while D and trimming were read from the DNA. The sample has a few hundred thousand clones; roughly four fifths are singletons. With V trimmed by 8 bases and J by 0 bases, 20 bases remained unmatched. Germline V gives CDR1 MNHEY, CDR2 SMNVEV (reference sequence). This CDR3 is built from 19 residues. The specimen was peripheral blood. The chain carries TRBV27 and TRBJ1-2; 8 bases match TRBD1. This sequence originates from a person aged 70 to 79 with COVID-19, enrolled during active disease. DNA of the CDR3: TGTGCCAGCGATAACAGGTCCGGGACAGGATCCTCTCCTAACTATGGCTACACCTTC. Residues: CASDNRSGTGSSPNYGYTF.